These 17 T cell receptor beta chains came from one sample sequenced in a study of cytomegalovirus exposure and HLA in healthy donors. The PCR used 60 Vbeta and 13 Jbeta primers. Sequenced by immunoSEQ multiplex PCR; TCRdb stores in-frame clones only, minus some. The sample holds roughly 200,000 clones, around three quarters seen once. Sequencing was done on a sample of PBMCs. Receptor source: a boy younger than 18 in good health and CMV-seronegative.

The rearrangement joins TRBV19 to TRBJ1-5, with TRBD1 matching over 7 bases. Germline CDR1 LNHDA, CDR2 SQIVND (reference sequence). The CDR3 spans 14 residues. J gave up 4 bases and V 4 bases, and 4 bases lay outside the gene matches. The CDR3 nucleotides read TGTGCCAGTAGTACGGGACAGCTGAATCAGCCCCAGCATTTT. Its protein is CASSTGQLNQPQHF.

This sequence joins TRBV5-1 and TRBJ2-3; 11 nucleotides match TRBD1. Germline CDR1 reads SGHRS; CDR2 reads YFSETQ. This CDR3 contains 16 residues. J gave up 2 bases and V 2 bases, and 4 bases lay outside the gene matches. CDR3 residues: CASSFMGQGVTDTQYF. In nucleotides, the CDR3 is TGCGCCAGCAGCTTCATGGGACAGGGGGTCACAGATACGCAGTATTTT.

The chain has TRBV6-5 and TRBJ2-5; the match to TRBD1 covers 11 bases. J was trimmed by 5 bases and V by 6 bases; bases with no gene match: 8. The CDR3 loop spans 15 amino acids. CDR1 is MNHEY and CDR2 is SVGAGI in the germline V gene. CDR3: CASSPDRGREETQYF. The CDR3 DNA sequence: TGTGCCAGCAGCCCGGACAGGGGGCGGGAGGAGACCCAGTACTTC.

The chain combines TRBV5-4 with TRBJ2-7; D may be TRBD1 (5 bases). Trimming took 3 bases from V and 0 from J, leaving 13 bases between them. CDR1 is SGHNT, CDR2 YYREEE, per germline (reference sequence). This CDR3 contains 15 residues. Here the CDR3 DNA reads TGTGCCAGCAGCTCGAAACCGACAGCCTCCTACGAGCAGTACTTC. Encoded protein: CASSSKPTASYEQYF.

This chain connects TRBV6-5 to TRBJ1-1; D is undetermined. The length of the CDR3 is 13 residues. Deletions cut 6 bases from V and 5 bases from J, with 13 bases between. Germline V CDR1 and CDR2: MNHEY, SVGAGI. The CDR3 DNA sequence: TGTGCCAGCAGGGGTACCGGGAGAACTGAAGCTTTCTTT. It translates to CASRGTGRTEAFF.

The gene calls are TRBV7-8 and TRBJ2-7; 7 bases align to TRBD1. J gave up 2 bases and V 4 bases, and 2 bases lay outside the gene matches. The CDR3 is 13 residues long. Germline V gene sequence: CDR1 SGHVS, CDR2 FQNEAQ. CDR3 residues: CASSYGTAYEQYF. CDR3 nucleotides: TGTGCCAGCAGCTATGGGACAGCCTACGAGCAGTACTTC.

In DNA, the CDR3 is TGCAGCGTTGAAACCGGGAGGGCAACCAATGAGCAGTTCTTC. Translating it yields CSVETGRATNEQFF. The chain couples TRBV29-1 to TRBJ2-1, with 8 bases lining up with TRBD2. After removal of 2 bases from V and 6 bases from J, the junction contained 6 bases not matched to a gene. The CDR3 consists of 14 residues. The germline gives CDR1 SQVTM, CDR2 ANQGSEA.

This sequence joins TRBV6-6 and TRBJ1-6; 7 nucleotides line up with TRBD1. CDR3 size: 14 residues. Germline-derived CDR1 and CDR2 are MNHNY and SVGAGI (reference sequence). The V gene end was trimmed by 5 bases and the J gene end by 7 bases; junction bases not matched to a gene: 5. DNA of the CDR3: TGTGCCAGCAGTCCGACAGGGTGGAATTCACCCCTCCACTTT. It specifies CASSPTGWNSPLHF.

A few counts support this clone. The genes are TRBV15 and TRBJ1-1; a weak D match, TRBD1 (5 bases). The CDR3 totals 15 residues. Trimming took off 0 bases at V and 6 bases at J, with 14 bases between the two ends. Germline CDR1 and CDR2: LNHNV and YYDKDF (reference sequence). CDR3 loop: CATSRDSGRAAEAFF. The CDR3 DNA reads as TGTGCCACCAGCAGAGATTCCGGCAGGGCGGCTGAAGCTTTCTTT. Together with reference TRBV15 and TRBJ1-1, the CDR3 gives the full variable domain: DAMVIQNPRYQVTQFGKPVTLSCSQTLNHNVMYWYQQKSSQAPKLLFHYYDKDFNNEADTPDNFQSRRPNTSFCFLDIRSPGLGDTAMYLCATSRDSGRAAEAFFGQGTRLTVV.

The genes are TRBV6-1 and TRBJ2-2; 7 bases match TRBD2. Trimming removed 1 base from V and 4 bases from J; junction bases left unmatched: 0. The CDR3 runs to 14 residues. Germline V gives CDR1 MNHNS, CDR2 SASEGT. CDR3 sequence: CASSEVAGTGELFF. As DNA, the CDR3 is TGTGCCAGCAGTGAAGTAGCGGGCACCGGGGAGCTGTTTTTT.

The chain uses TRBV11-3 and TRBJ2-1; D may be TRBD2 (6 bases). CDR3 length: 14 amino acids. V lost 1 base to trimming and J lost 6 bases, with 10 bases between them. Per germline, CDR1 SGHNT and CDR2 YENEEA. The CDR3 loop reads CASSLGWGVNEQFF. The CDR3 bases are TGTGCCAGCAGCTTAGGATGGGGGGTCAATGAGCAGTTCTTC.

CDR3 protein: CASSYGTSGGHNEQFF. In DNA form, the CDR3 reads TGTGCCAGCAGTTATGGGACTAGCGGGGGGCACAATGAGCAGTTCTTC. V usage is TRBV27 and J usage is TRBJ2-1; the match to TRBD2 covers 15 bases. This CDR3 region has 16 residues. J gave up 5 bases and V 4 bases, and 3 bases lay outside the gene matches. Per germline, CDR1 MNHEY and CDR2 SMNVEV (reference sequence).

CDR3 DNA: TGTGCCAGCAGTGGCCGGGACAGTATGGCCTACGAGCAGTACTTC. This gives the protein CASSGRDSMAYEQYF. V usage is TRBV6-1 and J usage is TRBJ2-7, with 7 bases identical to TRBD1. V lost 4 bases to trimming and J lost 2 bases; unmatched junction nucleotides: 8. This CDR3 is 15 amino acids long. CDR1 and CDR2 from the germline V gene are MNHNS and SASEGT.

The V and J genes are TRBV5-1 and TRBJ2-2; D gene unclear. The germline gives CDR1 SGHRS, CDR2 YFSETQ. V lost 4 bases and J lost 4, with 14 bases in between. The CDR3 runs 15 residues. The CDR3 region is CASSPLFSGTGELFF. The DNA of the CDR3 is TGCGCCAGCAGCCCCCTTTTTTCCGGCACCGGGGAGCTGTTTTTT.

V is TRBV25-1 and J is TRBJ1-3; 7 bases fit TRBD1. Germline V gives CDR1 MGHDK, CDR2 SYGVNS. The length of the CDR3 is 15 residues. V shed 4 bases and J 6 bases; nucleotides not matched to a gene: 9. In DNA form, the CDR3 reads TGTGCCAGCAGTGGTCTCACAGGGGCAAAAAACACCATATATTTT. Amino acids: CASSGLTGAKNTIYF.

V is TRBV5-6 and J is TRBJ1-2; 7 nucleotides agree with TRBD1. CDR1 and CDR2 from the germline V gene are SGHDT and YYEEEE. This CDR3 region has 15 residues. The J segment lost 3 bases and the V segment lost 7 bases, leaving 12 bases of the junction unmatched. The CDR3 bases are TGTGCCAGCCACCCGCCGGGACAGAAATACTATGGCTACACCTTC. It encodes CASHPPGQKYYGYTF. Together with reference TRBV5-6 and TRBJ1-2, the CDR3 gives the full variable domain: DAGVTQSPTHLIKTRGQQVTLRCSPKSGHDTVSWYQQALGQGPQFIFQYYEEEERQRGNFPDRFSGHQFPNYSSELNVNALLLGDSALYLCASHPPGQKYYGYTFGSGTRLTVV.

The V and J genes are TRBV9 and TRBJ2-1; D is perhaps TRBD2 (5 bases). Germline V CDR1 and CDR2: SGDLS, YYNGEE. Trimming left V 0 bases short and J 10 bases short, with 14 bases between. CDR3 length equals 14 residues. CDR3 region: CASSVVERAPEQFF. CDR3 nucleotides: TGTGCCAGCAGCGTAGTGGAGAGGGCACCCGAGCAGTTCTTC.